Included here is one T cell receptor (beta chain) sequence, with context. This clone was seen just once. Its antigen is currently not known. No base quality information exists; no much larger clone differs at one position. The CDR3 covers 14 residues, taking in both the cysteine and the phenylalanine. The read is trimmed to its CDR3 DNA, 42 bases read in frame from base 1. Sequences SEHNR (CDR1) and FQNEAQ (CDR2) are obtained from the germline V gene (reference sequence). The junction shows trimming of 9 bases on V and 0 bases on J, plus 12 bases between the germline ends. This sample was taken from a study of cytomegalovirus exposure and HLA in healthy donors (dated by TCRdb to the late 2010s). About the study as a whole: In an earlier analysis of 587 of the donors, less than 350 Gb of sequence data and 117 million unique TCR beta sequences from 180 million or so T cells were reported. The genetic ancestry cluster associated with self-reported Caucasian donors included over 65% of the roughly 360 genotyped donors. Class I and class II HLA loci were covered by the typing at four-digit resolution. Every discovery cohort repertoire had been produced on one sequencing platform. Among 398 genotyped donors of the cohort, an average of about 240,000 unique TCR beta nucleotide sequences were sequenced per donor, about a sixth of them non-productive. Alongside the repertoire data, information on donor age, sex, ethnicity and CMV serostatus was compiled. The study was designed to test whether signatures of past pathogen exposure could be identified by cataloging public T cell receptors. To decide whether each TCR beta V gene segment behaved as functional or pseudogenic, an earlier analysis of 587 of the donors relied on high-throughput TCR beta sequencing. To study patterns of TCR occurrence, a later analysis re-analyzed previously published TCR beta repertoires from under 750 donors and added high-resolution HLA genotyping. A later genetic analysis took genome-wide SNP genotypes for about three fifths of the 666 donors and used that subset as a discovery cohort. The number of donors typed differed by locus, with roughly 620-630 for A, B, C, DRB1 and DQB1, around 500 for DQA1, some 570 for DPA1, and 400 to 490 for DPB1. An early release covering 550 to 650 HLA-typed donors comprised about 320 gigabases of sequencing data and tens of millions of unique TCR sequences. Roughly five DR-DQ haplotypes were handled as single units for association and clustering, since linkage in the cohort was strong. Besides the first cohort of 500 to 700 subjects, a separate validation cohort made up of 95 to 150 different subjects was used. Using immunosequencing, the study profiled T cell repertoires from 500 to 800 subjects and related those repertoires to cytomegalovirus serostatus. High-throughput TCR immunosequencing, statistical association of individual TCRs with disease status, and machine learning were combined to predict cytomegalovirus infection status. Rather than using new phenotypic data, the later analysis identified candidate immune exposures from TCR beta sequences and from how often those sequences occurred across donors.

Library prep was done by the immunoSEQ multiplex PCR assay. The multiplex PCR relied on a mix of 60 forward primers for TCR Vbeta segments and 13 reverse primers for TCR Jbeta segments. The CDR3 region of rearranged TCR beta genes was amplified from genomic DNA by a multiplex PCR assay. On the Illumina HiSeq System, the amplified TCR beta libraries were sequenced as 87-base-pair reads. The original pipeline was this. Across the 600 to 700 repertoires, a later analysis counted roughly 84 million unique TCR beta chains, 9.5 million to 12 million of which were shared by at least two donors. Raw reads were error-corrected and collapsed into unique sequences by a nearest-neighbor algorithm in which closely related sequences were merged to remove PCR and sequencing errors. To assign V, D and J gene segments, CDR3 sequences were aligned to IMGT reference sequences. For a sequence to be retained, at least a six-nucleotide match to both a V gene segment and a J gene segment was required. Rearrangements were called productive when the CDR3 lacked stop codons and stayed in frame with V and J; all others were non-productive. CDR3 was defined according to IMGT convention as the region running from the second conserved V-encoded cysteine to the conserved J-encoded phenylalanine. The earlier analysis of 587 of the donors excluded any sequence lacking an unambiguous match to a single V gene segment. An earlier analysis of roughly 590 of the donors called V segments functional above 56.7% productive rearrangements and segregating when the between-donor standard deviation exceeded 5%. A statistical classification framework was built to diagnose cytomegalovirus status from the catalog of TCR beta chain sequences. In a later analysis, V and J genes were assigned by comparing TCR nucleotide sequences against IMGT/GENE-DB human TR gene sequences. In a later analysis, CDR3 sequences and most-parsimonious VDJ recombination scenarios were assigned using the TCRdist pipeline. In a later analysis, every TCR beta chain was defined by the combination of its CDR3 amino acid sequence and its V-gene family, and reads without a unique V-gene family were dropped. To address suspected cross-contamination and a sequencing artifact, a later analysis removed around 600 highly shared, low-generation-probability nucleotide sequences. In a later analysis, a clonal expansion index was calculated for each public chain from normalized within-repertoire ranks of inferred template counts. A later analysis computed generation probabilities with a VDJ recombination model fitted to out-of-frame rearrangements, and checked the results against IGoR. A later analysis scored TCR-TCR, TCR-HLA and TCR-CMV co-occurrence with hypergeometric tests, applying a repertoire-size bias correction to TCR pairs. False discovery rates were estimated in a later analysis by permuting HLA or CMV assignments 20 times. In a later analysis, co-occurring TCRs were grouped using DBSCAN, with TCRdist sequence similarity added in when clustering inside HLA-allele-positive subsets. Repertoires with fewer than 30,000 or more than 120,000 public chains were left out of co-occurrence clustering, as were four to six repertoires with anomalous nucleotide sharing. TCRdb limited this immuneACCESS table to in-frame rearrangements with V and J called. A share of clones is missing; checked studies link under half to unresolved V genes, and the rest is unexplained. For V, J and clone size, that table is used; D and trimming come from the DNA. The sample records approximately 120,000 clones, about 84% of which are singletons. 3.6% of the sample lies in the top ten.

What the research found in general, with its limitations: Some IMGT-functional V segments, including TRBV6-2 and TRBV6-3, could not be told apart with the 87-base-pair reads, so those segments were excluded. The study gave a list of 150 to 200 TCR beta chains associated with cytomegalovirus. When HLA alleles, especially DR and DQ, strongly co-occurred, attributing TCR associations to individual alleles was difficult. An association between a missense DCLRE1C variant and V-gene and J-gene trimming of TCR beta chains was found in a later genetic analysis and replicated in an independent cohort. According to a later analysis, most CMV-associated TCR beta chains appeared to be HLA-restricted, and the HLA associations seemed to be driven largely by CMV exposure. A cluster of highly shared sequence variants was judged likely to be a technical artifact of the sequencing pipeline. Because counts were too low, roughly 18 rarely observed V segments, including chromosome 9 orphons, were left out of the earlier analysis of 587 of the donors. Broadly in line with IMGT annotations, most TCR beta V segments showed up in productive rearrangements about 87% or about 30% of the time in an earlier analysis of several hundred of the donors. Immune exposure information for the cohort was limited to CMV serostatus. HLA typing was unavailable for some donors at each locus, so association tests used only the typed subset. In a later genetic analysis, fewer N-insertions in productive TCRs were reported among donors in an Asian-associated ancestry cluster than the roughly 710-donor mean. Most TCR sequences were observed very rarely across donors, whereas some public TCRs were present in many individuals. A further reported finding was that TCR beta sequences accurately predicted the HLA-A and HLA-B alleles for most subjects in the first cohort. Presence/absence analyses assumed roughly uniform sequencing depth across donors, an assumption that may not hold. The cohort was sequenced for TCR beta chains only, and without alpha or paired-chain data the features that could be detected were limited. According to a later analysis, parvovirus B19, influenza, CMV and Epstein-Barr virus appeared linked to several top co-occurrence clusters. At a false discovery rate of 0.05, a later analysis linked around 15,000 TCR beta sequences to specific HLA alleles. In a later analysis, the rate of TCR association differed among HLA loci, with DRB1 alleles having the most associated TCRs and HLA-C alleles having the fewest. In vitro tests confirmed that three of the cytomegalovirus-associated TCR beta chains recognize cytomegalovirus antigens. Cytomegalovirus status was reported to be diagnosed by the classifier with high specificity and sensitivity in both the original and validation cohorts. Linkage disequilibrium might explain the correlated functional status among segregating V segments, but an unknown experimental factor could not be ruled out. Compared with equally common non-associated chains, HLA-associated TCR beta chains in a later analysis were more clonally expanded and had lower generation probabilities. The authors suggested that the approach could potentially be extended to other disease states and immunological phenotypes.

The cohort was made up of about 610 healthy bone marrow donors. At the time of sampling, every cohort member was nominally healthy, though immune exposures that went unrecorded were likely present. The donor tested CMV seronegative and was one of the 352 seronegative cohort members. A peripheral blood sample was provided by each donor, and peripheral blood mononuclear cells were used for TCR beta sequencing. The Qiagen DNeasy Blood Extraction Kit was used to extract genomic DNA from the blood cell samples. The sample consisted of PBMCs. The TCR was taken from a man aged 40-49 years in good health and CMV-seronegative. The sequence links TRBV7-9 to TRBJ2-1, and perhaps TRBD1 as D gene, on 5 matching bases. The encoded CDR3 is CASTLTDSYNEQFF. The DNA sequence reads TGTGCCAGTACCCTGACAGACTCCTACAATGAGCAGTTCTTC. The variable domain in full, with residues beyond the CDR3 obtained from the reference TRBV7-9 and TRBJ2-1 genes, is DTGVSQNPRHKITKRGQNVTFRCDPISEHNRLYWYRQTLGQGPEFLTYFQNEAQLEKSRLLSDRFSAERPKGSFSTLEIQRTEQGDSAMYLCASTLTDSYNEQFFGPGTRLTVL.